This T cell receptor beta chain was identified during a study of T cells in Graves' hyperthyroidism and ophthalmopathy. Study as a whole: Peripheral blood was obtained at initial diagnosis, preceding any treatment.

PBMCs were derived from around 10 ml fresh peripheral blood. Using RNA transcripts as the source, TCR beta CDR3 regions were amplified. In the first-round RT-PCR of the TCR CDR3, the HTBI primer set was used. In TCRdb, the multiplex PCR reads were re-called with MiXCR into one record per CDR3 protein. The top ten clones hold under 55% of a sample with 490,000 or so distinct CDR3 sequences, approximately 23% of them seen once. This clonotype was recorded many times. What it binds is unknown. General study findings and limits: Through a model of 13 V-J features, ophthalmopathy was separated from stable hyperthyroidism.

The ends were cut back, 5 bases at V and 4 bases at J, with 20 bases in the middle. CDR1 and CDR2 from the germline V gene are MDHEN and SYDVKM. The CDR3 runs 16 residues. The sample consisted of blood. The chain recombines TRBV28 with TRBJ1-1; TRBD1 is a possible D gene (6 bases). This receptor was identified in a woman in her sixties or seventies with Graves' ophthalmopathy. The CDR3 bases are TGTGCCAGCAGTACCTCTGGAGGGGGGAGGGCCACTGAAGCTTTCTTT. It yields the protein CASSTSGGGRATEAFF.